The subject of this entry is one T cell receptor (beta chain). Researchers ran the PCR with 60 Vbeta and 13 Jbeta primers. In the authors' methods: Unique TCR beta chains numbered about 80 million in a later analysis, with around 10 million shared. The method was immunoSEQ multiplex PCR; TCRdb's version includes in-frame clones alone and lacks a portion of them. That table furnishes V, J and clone size, whereas the DNA furnished D and trimming. With around 130,000 clones in the sample, the ten largest clones hold roughly 1.4%. The data belong to a study of cytomegalovirus exposure and HLA in healthy donors. This clonotype originated in a woman aged 40 to 49 in good health and CMV-seronegative. Sequencing input: PBMCs.

The DNA for the CDR3 is TGTGCCAGCACCCGGGGAGGGGATAGTGAGCAGTTCTTC. Protein: CASTRGGDSEQFF. The V call is TRBV6-5, the J call TRBJ2-1; 7 bases map to TRBD2. The CDR3 has 13 amino acids. Germline trimming cut 7 bases from V and 9 bases from J; bases unmatched to any gene: 9. Germline CDR1 reads MNHEY; CDR2 reads SVGAGI.